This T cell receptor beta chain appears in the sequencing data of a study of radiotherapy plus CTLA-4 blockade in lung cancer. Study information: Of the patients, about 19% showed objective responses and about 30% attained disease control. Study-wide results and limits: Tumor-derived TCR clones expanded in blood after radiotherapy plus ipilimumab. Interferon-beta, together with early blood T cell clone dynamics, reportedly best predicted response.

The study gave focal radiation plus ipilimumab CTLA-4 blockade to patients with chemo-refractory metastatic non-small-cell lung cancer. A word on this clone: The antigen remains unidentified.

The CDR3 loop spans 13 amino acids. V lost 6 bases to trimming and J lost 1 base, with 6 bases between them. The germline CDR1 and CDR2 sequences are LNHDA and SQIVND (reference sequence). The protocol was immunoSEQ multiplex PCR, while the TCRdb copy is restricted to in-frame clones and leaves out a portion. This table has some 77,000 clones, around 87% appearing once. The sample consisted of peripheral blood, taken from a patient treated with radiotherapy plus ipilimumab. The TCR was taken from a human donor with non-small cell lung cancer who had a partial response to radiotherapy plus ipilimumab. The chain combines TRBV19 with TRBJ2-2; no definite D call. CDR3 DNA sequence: TGTGCCAGTAGAAAGCGGAACACCGGGGAGCTGTTTTTT. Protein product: CASRKRNTGELFF.